The 27 T cell receptor beta chains below were found in one sample sequenced in a study of shared clonotypes between healthy human individuals. The protocol was immunoSEQ multiplex PCR, while the TCRdb copy is restricted to in-frame clones and leaves out a portion. This sample has 520,000 or so clones, with approximately 79% found just once. The specimen sequenced was PBMCs. These receptors came from a woman aged 35 to 49 in good health. Some clones in this sample may be carry-over from other donors' samples.

The genes are TRBV14 and TRBJ2-3, with 13 bases fitting TRBD2. Germline V lookup: CDR1 SGHDN, CDR2 FVKESK. This CDR3 has 19 amino acids. Trimming cost V 1 base and J 2 bases; bases outside gene matches: 9. The CDR3 sequence: CASSQAGEGTSGITDTQYF. In nucleotides, the CDR3 is TGTGCCAGCAGCCAAGCCGGTGAGGGGACTAGCGGGATCACAGATACGCAGTATTTT.

The rearrangement uses TRBV7-7 and TRBJ2-3; 14 bases match TRBD2. Unmatched junction bases numbered 9, after V lost 5 bases and J lost 5 bases. The CDR3 sequence is 17 residues long. Germline V lookup: CDR1 SSHAT, CDR2 FNYEAQ (reference sequence). The CDR3: CASSGRLAGGLKDTQYF. For the CDR3, the DNA is TGTGCCAGCAGCGGGCGACTAGCGGGAGGGCTAAAAGATACGCAGTATTTT.

The rearrangement links TRBV6-6 to TRBJ1-1; perhaps TRBD1 as D (6 bases). Germline V lookup: CDR1 MNHNY, CDR2 SVGAGI (reference sequence). The CDR3 length is 11 residues. Trimming stripped 5 bases from V and 5 bases from J, with 6 bases between. In DNA form, the CDR3 reads TGTGCCAGCAGTCAGGGGACTGAAGCTTTCTTT. It is translated as CASSQGTEAFF.

The chain uses TRBV4-2 and TRBJ1-2; no firm D call. CDR3 size: 14 residues. Per germline, CDR1 LGHNA and CDR2 YNFKEQ. Deletions cut 0 bases from V and 4 bases from J, with 9 bases between. In nucleotides, the CDR3 is TGTGCCAGCAGCCAAGAAAAGGGCTCCTATGGCTACACCTTC. Encoded protein: CASSQEKGSYGYTF.

This clone was counted a single time. V usage is TRBV6-6 and J usage is TRBJ2-7, with D perhaps matching TRBD1 (6 bases). CDR1 MNHNY and CDR2 SVGAGI come from the germline V gene (reference sequence). The ends were cut back, 0 bases at V and 11 bases at J, with 14 bases in the middle. The CDR3 is made up of 13 amino acids. CDR3 bases: TGTGCCAGCAGTTACTCCCTTAGACAGGAAGAGTACTTC. Translation: CASSYSLRQEEYF.

The gene calls are TRBV6-5 and TRBJ1-2, with a possible D match to TRBD1 (5 bases). V lost 6 bases to trimming and J lost 1 base, with 9 bases between them. This CDR3 region has 13 residues. Germline CDR1 and CDR2: MNHEY and SVGAGI. CDR3 amino acids: CASRGEGNYGYTF. CDR3 coding DNA: TGTGCCAGCAGGGGGGAGGGTAACTATGGCTACACCTTC.

This clone was detected only a few times. Additional DNA sequences in this sample encode the identical CDR3. The J gene is TRBJ2-2, the V gene TRBV9; D may be TRBD2 (5 bases). CDR3 length: 15 amino acids. The germline CDR1 and CDR2 sequences are SGDLS and YYNGEE. Trimming removed 0 bases at V and 0 bases at J, with 6 bases between. The CDR3 DNA reads TGTGCCAGCAGCGTAGCGGGAACGAACACCGGGGAGCTGTTTTTT. This gives the protein CASSVAGTNTGELFF.

The rearrangement joins TRBV7-9 to TRBJ2-5, with 7 bases lining up with TRBD2. V was clipped by 3 bases and J by 3 bases; unmatched bases: 7. The germline V gene has CDR1 SEHNR and CDR2 FQNEAQ (reference sequence). The CDR3 sequence is 15 residues long. As DNA, the CDR3 is TGTGCCAGCAGCTTCGGGCTAGCGGACAAAGAGACCCAGTACTTC. Its translation is CASSFGLADKETQYF.

This clone was counted a single time. CDR3 coding DNA: TGTGCCAGCAGTTTATCGCCAGGGGGCCCCTCGGGGGGCTACACCTTC. Amino acids: CASSLSPGGPSGGYTF. The gene calls are TRBV27 and TRBJ1-2; 8 bases are a match to TRBD1. CDR1 MNHEY and CDR2 SMNVEV come from the germline V gene (reference sequence). The V gene end was trimmed by 0 bases and the J gene end by 8 bases; junction bases not matched to a gene: 11. The CDR3 consists of 16 residues.

In its sample, this clone was seen once. This chain links TRBV29-1 with TRBJ2-1, with 12 bases lining up with TRBD2. This CDR3 has 20 residues. CDR1 and CDR2 (germline): SQVTM, ANQGSEA. CDR3 loop: CRPGASFPSGRACTYNEQFF. In DNA form, the CDR3 reads TGCAGGCCCGGGGCCTCCTTTCCTAGCGGGAGGGCCTGCACCTACAATGAGCAGTTCTTC.

The chain employs TRBV5-1 and TRBJ1-2; D may be TRBD1 (6 bases). The CDR3 length is 14 residues. The germline V and J ends were trimmed by 2 bases and 3 bases, with 11 bases remaining between them. Germline V gene data show CDR1 as SGHRS and CDR2 as YFSETQ. The CDR3 region is CASSFTGMDYGYTF. Here the CDR3 DNA reads TGCGCCAGCAGCTTTACAGGGATGGACTATGGCTACACCTTC. Variable domain in full (rest from reference TRBV5-1 and TRBJ1-2): KAGVTQTPRYLIKTRGQQVTLSCSPISGHRSVSWYQQTPGQGLQFLFEYFSETQRNKGNFPGRFSGRQFSNSRSEMNVSTLELGDSALYLCASSFTGMDYGYTFGSGTRLTVV.

This clone has a handful of counts. This sample includes further DNA sequences coding for the same CDR3. The chain carries TRBV20-1 and TRBJ1-2; 7 bases line up with TRBD1. V lost 4 bases and J lost 4; bases outside the gene matches: 0. CDR3 size: 11 residues. Germline V gives CDR1 DFQATT, CDR2 SNEGSKA (reference sequence). The CDR3 region has the DNA TGCAGTGCTACAGGGGGCTATGGCTACACCTTC. Translating gives CSATGGYGYTF.

The genes are TRBV2 and TRBJ2-1; 13 nucleotides agree with TRBD2. From germline, CDR1 is SNHLY and CDR2 FYNNEI. CDR3 length: 17 amino acids. The trim removed 7 bases at V and 4 bases at J, leaving 10 bases unmatched. The CDR3 DNA reads as TGTGCCAGCAATTTACTTTGGACTAGCGGGGGATACAATGAGCAGTTCTTC. This sequence encodes CASNLLWTSGGYNEQFF. Full variable domain (remainder filled in from reference TRBV2 and TRBJ2-1): EPEVTQTPSHQVTQMGQEVILRCVPISNHLYFYWYRQILGQKVEFLVSFYNNEISEKSEIFDDQFSVERPDGSNFTLKIRSTKLEDSAMYFCASNLLWTSGGYNEQFFGPGTRLTVL.

V usage is TRBV2 and J usage is TRBJ2-2; 7 bases agree with TRBD2. V was clipped by 6 bases and J by 6 bases; unmatched bases: 4. The CDR3 contains 13 residues. Germline V lookup: CDR1 SNHLY, CDR2 FYNNEI. The CDR3 sequence: CASRGRESGELFF. The CDR3 DNA follows: TGTGCCAGCAGGGGGCGGGAGTCCGGGGAGCTGTTTTTT.

This chain connects TRBV9 to TRBJ2-2, with 7 bases aligning to TRBD2. The CDR3 has 14 residues. The trim removed 4 bases at V and 6 bases at J, leaving 6 bases unmatched. CDR1 SGDLS and CDR2 YYNGEE come from the germline V gene. CDR3 region: CASSPSGGAGELFF. The CDR3 DNA reads TGTGCCAGCAGCCCGTCGGGAGGAGCCGGGGAGCTGTTTTTT.

As regards this clone: Other DNA sequences from this sample encode an identical CDR3 as well. The chain carries TRBV5-1 and TRBJ2-1; weak D call: TRBD1 (5 bases). The germline gives CDR1 SGHRS, CDR2 YFSETQ. Trimming removed 0 bases from V and 2 bases from J, with 9 bases in between. This CDR3 has 15 amino acids. Here the CDR3 reads CASSLGQGPYNEQFF. The CDR3 DNA follows: TGCGCCAGCAGCTTGGGTCAGGGTCCCTACAATGAGCAGTTCTTC.

This clone was counted only a few times. CDR3 nucleotides: TGTGCCAGCAGCTCCCAAGAGACCCAGTACTTC. Translation: CASSSQETQYF. V is TRBV11-2 and J is TRBJ2-5; D is unresolved. Germline values: CDR1 SGHAT, CDR2 FQNNGV. This CDR3 is 11 amino acids long. V was trimmed by 4 bases and J by 1 base, leaving 1 base between them.

CDR3 amino acids: CASGSGNTGELFF. The CDR3, as DNA: TGTGCCAGCGGAAGCGGGAATACCGGGGAGCTGTTTTTT. V usage is TRBV9 and J usage is TRBJ2-2; 7 positions match TRBD2. Germline V gives CDR1 SGDLS, CDR2 YYNGEE. V was pared by 7 bases and J by 5 bases, with 5 bases of the junction left unmatched. The CDR3 has 13 residues.

This clone occurred once. This sequence may be a read error, since a much larger clone differs from it by one base. The V call is TRBV5-5, the J call TRBJ2-3; unclear D gene. V shed 1 base and J shed 0 bases, with 3 bases lying between them. The CDR3 runs to 13 residues. The germline V gene encodes CDR1 SGHKS and CDR2 YYEKEE (reference sequence). CDR3 loop: CASSLTSTDTQYF. In DNA, the CDR3 is TGTGCCAGCAGCTTGACTAGCACAGATACGCAGTATTTT.

The chain couples TRBV4-3 to TRBJ1-1; no definite D call. This CDR3 contains 15 residues. V was cut by 0 bases and J by 1 base, with 9 bases left in between. CDR1 is LGHNA and CDR2 is YSLEER in the germline V gene. The CDR3 sequence: CASSQDLIANTEAFF. Written as DNA, the CDR3 is TGCGCCAGCAGCCAAGATTTGATCGCGAACACTGAAGCTTTCTTT.

The chain carries TRBV27 and TRBJ2-1; 11 bases fit TRBD2. The junction had 8 bases not matched to a gene; V was cut back by 6 bases and J by 4 bases. The germline V gene encodes CDR1 MNHEY and CDR2 SMNVEV (reference sequence). The CDR3 covers 16 residues. CDR3 nucleotide sequence: TGTGCCAGCAGGAAGACTAGCGGGACCGTATACAATGAGCAGTTCTTC. This gives the protein CASRKTSGTVYNEQFF.

The rearrangement joins TRBV6-5 to TRBJ2-5; D uncertain. Trimming stripped 6 bases from V and 5 bases from J, with 16 bases between. The CDR3 length is 14 residues. CDR1 and CDR2 from the germline V gene are MNHEY and SVGAGI. The CDR3 here is CASSPGGVWETQYF. The CDR3 nucleotides read TGTGCCAGCAGCCCCGGCGGAGTTTGGGAGACCCAGTACTTC.

The chain links TRBV9 to TRBJ2-6; D is unresolved. Trimming stripped 0 bases from V and 1 base from J, with 2 bases between. The CDR3 consists of 14 residues. Germline lookup yields CDR1 SGDLS and CDR2 YYNGEE. This CDR3 reads CASSVGSGANVLTF. For the CDR3, the DNA is TGTGCCAGCAGCGTAGGTTCTGGGGCCAACGTCCTGACTTTC.

V gene TRBV7-8 combines with J gene TRBJ2-5, with D possibly being TRBD1 (6 bases). The CDR3 sequence is 16 residues long. Germline CDR1 is SGHVS and CDR2 is FQNEAQ. Trimming removed 5 bases at V and 6 bases at J, with 22 bases between. CDR3 region: CASSIHSTGMRKTQYF. The CDR3 coding sequence is TGTGCCAGCAGCATACACTCAACAGGGATGCGGAAGACCCAGTACTTC. The complete variable domain, with remaining parts taken from reference TRBV7-8 and TRBJ2-5, reads GAGVSQSPRYKVAKRGQDVALRCDPISGHVSLFWYQQALGQGPEFLTYFQNEAQLDKSGLPSDRFFAERPEGSVSTLKIQRTQQEDSAVYLCASSIHSTGMRKTQYFGPGTRLLVL.

The DNA of the CDR3 is TGTGCCAGCAGCAAAGCGCGGGACAGGGGGCTCGATGAGCAGTTCTTC. Amino acid sequence: CASSKARDRGLDEQFF. The rearrangement joins TRBV21-1 to TRBJ2-1; TRBD1, the D gene given by the table, was not confirmed from the DNA. TRBV21-1 is assigned pseudogene status. The CDR3 loop spans 16 amino acids.

This clone was picked up one time. This chain joins TRBV2 and TRBJ2-5; TRBD2 agrees at 11 bases. Germline-derived CDR1 and CDR2 are SNHLY and FYNNEI. CDR3 length equals 16 residues. The V gene end was trimmed by 4 bases and the J gene end by 0 bases; junction bases not matched to a gene: 4. The CDR3 DNA reads TGTGCCAGCAGTGCCCGGACTAGCGGGTACCAAGAGACCCAGTACTTC. Encoded protein: CASSARTSGYQETQYF.

The rearrangement joins TRBV28 to TRBJ2-7; no reliable D call. V lost 4 bases and J 5 bases, leaving 12 bases between the germline ends. This CDR3 region has 13 residues. CDR1 and CDR2 (germline): MDHEN, SYDVKM. CDR3 DNA sequence: TGTGCCAGCAGTTCACGGGCTAGGCACGAGCAGTACTTC. Translated, it gives CASSSRARHEQYF.